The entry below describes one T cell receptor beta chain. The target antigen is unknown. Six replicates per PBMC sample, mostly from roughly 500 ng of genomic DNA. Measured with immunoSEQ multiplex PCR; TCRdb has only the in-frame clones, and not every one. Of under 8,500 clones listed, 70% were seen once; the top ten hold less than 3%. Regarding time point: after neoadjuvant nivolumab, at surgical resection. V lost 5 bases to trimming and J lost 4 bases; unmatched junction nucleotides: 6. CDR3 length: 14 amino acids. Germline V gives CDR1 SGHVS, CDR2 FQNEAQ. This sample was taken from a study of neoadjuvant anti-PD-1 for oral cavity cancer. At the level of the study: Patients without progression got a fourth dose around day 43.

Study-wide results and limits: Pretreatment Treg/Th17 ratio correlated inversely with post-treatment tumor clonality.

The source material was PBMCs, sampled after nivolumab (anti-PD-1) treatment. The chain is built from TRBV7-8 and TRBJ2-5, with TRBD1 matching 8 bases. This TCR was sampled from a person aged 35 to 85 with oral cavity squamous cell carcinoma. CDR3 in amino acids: CASSPRTGRETQYF. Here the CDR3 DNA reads TGTGCCAGCAGCCCTCGGACAGGGCGAGAGACCCAGTACTTC.